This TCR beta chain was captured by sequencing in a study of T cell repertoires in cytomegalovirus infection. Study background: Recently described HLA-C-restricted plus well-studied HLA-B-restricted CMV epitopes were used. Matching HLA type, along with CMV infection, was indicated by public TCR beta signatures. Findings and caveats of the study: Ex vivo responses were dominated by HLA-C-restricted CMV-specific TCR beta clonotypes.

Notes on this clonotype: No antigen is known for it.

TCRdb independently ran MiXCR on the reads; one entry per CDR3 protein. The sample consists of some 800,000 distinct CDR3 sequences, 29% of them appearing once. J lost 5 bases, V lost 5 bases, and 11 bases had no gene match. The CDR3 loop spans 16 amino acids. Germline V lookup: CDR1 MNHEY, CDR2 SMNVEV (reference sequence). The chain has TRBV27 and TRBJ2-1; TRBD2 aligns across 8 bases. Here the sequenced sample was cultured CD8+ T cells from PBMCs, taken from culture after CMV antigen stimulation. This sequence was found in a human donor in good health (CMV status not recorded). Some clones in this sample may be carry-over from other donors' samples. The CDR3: CASSLRRSGENNEQFF. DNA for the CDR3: TGTGCCAGCAGTCTACGTCGTAGCGGGGAAAACAATGAGCAGTTCTTC.